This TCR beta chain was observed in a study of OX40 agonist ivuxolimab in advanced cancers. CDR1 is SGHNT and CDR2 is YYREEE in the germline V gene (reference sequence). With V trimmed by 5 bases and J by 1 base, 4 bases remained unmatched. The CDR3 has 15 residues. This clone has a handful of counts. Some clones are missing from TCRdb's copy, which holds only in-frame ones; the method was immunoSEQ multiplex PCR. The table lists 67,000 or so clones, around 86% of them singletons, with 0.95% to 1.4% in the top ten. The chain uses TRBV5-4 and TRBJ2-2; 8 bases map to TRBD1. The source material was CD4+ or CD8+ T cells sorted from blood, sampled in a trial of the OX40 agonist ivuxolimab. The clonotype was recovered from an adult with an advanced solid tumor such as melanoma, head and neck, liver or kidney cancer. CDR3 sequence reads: CASRIGQGNTGELFF. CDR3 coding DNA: TGTGCCAGCAGAATTGGACAGGGGAACACCGGGGAGCTGTTTTTT. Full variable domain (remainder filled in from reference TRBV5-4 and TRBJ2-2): ETGVTQSPTHLIKTRGQQVTLRCSSQSGHNTVSWYQQALGQGPQFIFQYYREEENGRGNFPPRFSGLQFPNYSSELNVNALELDDSALYLCASRIGQGNTGELFFGEGSRLTVL.